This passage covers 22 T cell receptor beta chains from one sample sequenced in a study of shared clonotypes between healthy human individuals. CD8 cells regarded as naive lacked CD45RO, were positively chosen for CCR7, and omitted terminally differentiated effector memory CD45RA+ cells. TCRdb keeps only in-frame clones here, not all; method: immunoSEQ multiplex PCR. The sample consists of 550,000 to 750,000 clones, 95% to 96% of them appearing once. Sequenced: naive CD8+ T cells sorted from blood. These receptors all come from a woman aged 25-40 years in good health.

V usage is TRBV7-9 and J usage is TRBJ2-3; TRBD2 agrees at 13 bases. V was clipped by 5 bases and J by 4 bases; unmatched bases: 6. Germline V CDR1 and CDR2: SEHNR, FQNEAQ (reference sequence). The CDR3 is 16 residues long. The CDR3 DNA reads TGTGCCAGCAGCCCACGGACTAGCGGGAGCTCAGATACGCAGTATTTT. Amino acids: CASSPRTSGSSDTQYF.

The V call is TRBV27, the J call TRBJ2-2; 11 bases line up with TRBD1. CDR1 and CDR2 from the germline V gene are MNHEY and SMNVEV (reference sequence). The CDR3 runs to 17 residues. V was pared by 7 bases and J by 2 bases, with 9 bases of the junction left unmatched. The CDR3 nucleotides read TGTGCCAGCAAGGGGGGGACAGGGGGTTCTAACACCGGGGAGCTGTTTTTT. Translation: CASKGGTGGSNTGELFF.

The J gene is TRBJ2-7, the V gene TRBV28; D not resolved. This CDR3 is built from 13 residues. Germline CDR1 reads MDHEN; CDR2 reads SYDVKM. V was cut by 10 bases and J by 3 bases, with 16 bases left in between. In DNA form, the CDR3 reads TGTGCCATCTCGATTCGTTCGAGCTACGAGCAGTACTTC. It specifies CAISIRSSYEQYF.

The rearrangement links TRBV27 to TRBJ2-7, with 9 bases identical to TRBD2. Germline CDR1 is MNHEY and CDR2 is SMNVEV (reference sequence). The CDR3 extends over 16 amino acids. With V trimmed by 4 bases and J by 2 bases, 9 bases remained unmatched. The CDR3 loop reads CASSSSSGIITYEQYF. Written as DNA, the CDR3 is TGTGCCAGCAGTTCCTCTAGCGGGATAATAACCTACGAGCAGTACTTC.

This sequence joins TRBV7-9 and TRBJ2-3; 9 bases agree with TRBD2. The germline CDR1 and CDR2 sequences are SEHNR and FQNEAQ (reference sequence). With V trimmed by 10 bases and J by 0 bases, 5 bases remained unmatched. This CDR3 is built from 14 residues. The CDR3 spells CATSLAGSTDTQYF. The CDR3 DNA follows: TGTGCCACCTCCCTAGCGGGAAGCACAGATACGCAGTATTTT.

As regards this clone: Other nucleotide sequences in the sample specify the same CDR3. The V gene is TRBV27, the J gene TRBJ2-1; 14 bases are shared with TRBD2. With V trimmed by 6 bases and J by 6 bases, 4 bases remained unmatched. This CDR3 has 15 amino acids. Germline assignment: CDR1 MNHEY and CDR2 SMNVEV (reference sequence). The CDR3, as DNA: TGTGCCAGCAGCCCCGGGACTAGCGGGAGCAATGAGCAGTTCTTC. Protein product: CASSPGTSGSNEQFF.

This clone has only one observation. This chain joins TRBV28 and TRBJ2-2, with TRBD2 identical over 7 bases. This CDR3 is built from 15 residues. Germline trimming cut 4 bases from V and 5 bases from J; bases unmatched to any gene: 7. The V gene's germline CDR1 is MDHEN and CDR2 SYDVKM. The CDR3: CASSYAGVYTGELFF. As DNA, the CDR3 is TGTGCCAGCAGTTATGCGGGAGTTTATACCGGGGAGCTGTTTTTT. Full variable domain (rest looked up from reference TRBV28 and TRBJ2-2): DVKVTQSSRYLVKRTGEKVFLECVQDMDHENMFWYRQDPGLGLRLIYFSYDVKMKEKGDIPEGYSVSREKKERFSLILESASTNQTSMYLCASSYAGVYTGELFFGEGSRLTVL.

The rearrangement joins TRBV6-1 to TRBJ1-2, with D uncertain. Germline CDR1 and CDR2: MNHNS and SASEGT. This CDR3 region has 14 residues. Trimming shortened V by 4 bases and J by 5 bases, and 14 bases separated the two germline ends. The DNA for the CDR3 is TGTGCCAGCAGTGTCTTCGGCGGTCCATATGGCTACACCTTC. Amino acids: CASSVFGGPYGYTF.

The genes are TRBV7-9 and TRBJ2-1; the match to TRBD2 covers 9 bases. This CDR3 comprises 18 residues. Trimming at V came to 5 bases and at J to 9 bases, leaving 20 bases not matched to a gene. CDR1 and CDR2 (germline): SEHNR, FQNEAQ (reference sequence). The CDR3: CASSPKTGSQAGGVEQFF. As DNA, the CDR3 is TGTGCCAGCAGCCCAAAGACAGGGAGTCAAGCGGGAGGTGTTGAGCAGTTCTTC.

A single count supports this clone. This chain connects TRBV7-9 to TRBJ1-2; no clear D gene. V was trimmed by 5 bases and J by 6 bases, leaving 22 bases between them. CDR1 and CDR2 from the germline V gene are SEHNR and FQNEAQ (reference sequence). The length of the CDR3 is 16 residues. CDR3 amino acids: CASSNPVDKYLNGYTF. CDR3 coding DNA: TGTGCCAGCAGCAATCCGGTTGACAAATACTTGAATGGCTACACCTTC.

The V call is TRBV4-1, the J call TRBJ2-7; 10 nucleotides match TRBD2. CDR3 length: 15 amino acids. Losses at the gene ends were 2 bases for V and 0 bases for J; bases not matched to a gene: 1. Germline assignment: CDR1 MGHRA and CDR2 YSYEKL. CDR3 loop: CASSQLAGDSYEQYF. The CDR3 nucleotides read TGCGCCAGCAGCCAACTAGCGGGGGACTCCTACGAGCAGTACTTC.

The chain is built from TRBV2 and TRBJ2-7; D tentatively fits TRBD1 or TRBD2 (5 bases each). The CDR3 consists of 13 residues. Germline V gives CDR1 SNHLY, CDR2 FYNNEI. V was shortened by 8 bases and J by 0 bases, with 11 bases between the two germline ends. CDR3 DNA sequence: TGTGCCAGCGGGGACCTGAGCTCCTACGAGCAGTACTTC. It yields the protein CASGDLSSYEQYF.

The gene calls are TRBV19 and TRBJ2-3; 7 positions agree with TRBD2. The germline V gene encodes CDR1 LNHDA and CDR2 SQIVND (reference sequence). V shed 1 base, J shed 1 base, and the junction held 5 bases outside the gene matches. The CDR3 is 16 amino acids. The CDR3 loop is CASSIGLASGTDTQYF. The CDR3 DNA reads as TGTGCCAGTAGTATAGGACTAGCTTCTGGCACAGATACGCAGTATTTT.

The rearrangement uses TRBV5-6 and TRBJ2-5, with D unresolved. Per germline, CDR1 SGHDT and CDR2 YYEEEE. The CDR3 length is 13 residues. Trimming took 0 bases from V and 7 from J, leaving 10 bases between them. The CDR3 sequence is CASSLDRLGTQYF. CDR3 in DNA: TGTGCCAGCAGCTTGGACCGTCTGGGGACCCAGTACTTC. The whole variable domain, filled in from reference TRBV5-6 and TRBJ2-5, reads DAGVTQSPTHLIKTRGQQVTLRCSPKSGHDTVSWYQQALGQGPQFIFQYYEEEERQRGNFPDRFSGHQFPNYSSELNVNALLLGDSALYLCASSLDRLGTQYFGPGTRLLVL.

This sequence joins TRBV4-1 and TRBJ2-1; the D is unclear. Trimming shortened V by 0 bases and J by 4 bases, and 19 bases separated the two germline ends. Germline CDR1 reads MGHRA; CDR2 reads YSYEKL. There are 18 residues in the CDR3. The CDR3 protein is CASSQDRAERTTYNEQFF. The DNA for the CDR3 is TGCGCCAGCAGCCAAGATAGGGCTGAACGTACGACTTACAATGAGCAGTTCTTC.

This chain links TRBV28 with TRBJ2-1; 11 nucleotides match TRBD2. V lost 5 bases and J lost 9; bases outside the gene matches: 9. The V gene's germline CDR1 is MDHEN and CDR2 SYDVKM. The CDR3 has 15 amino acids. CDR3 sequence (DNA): TGTGCCAGCAGTCCTCCACTAGCGGGAGAGGGTGAGCAGTTCTTC. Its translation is CASSPPLAGEGEQFF.

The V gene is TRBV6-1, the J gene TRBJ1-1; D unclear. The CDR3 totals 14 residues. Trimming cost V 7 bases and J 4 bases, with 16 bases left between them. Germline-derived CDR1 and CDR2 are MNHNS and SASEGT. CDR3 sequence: CASTMGPGGTEAFF. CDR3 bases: TGTGCCAGCACGATGGGCCCCGGAGGCACTGAAGCTTTCTTT.

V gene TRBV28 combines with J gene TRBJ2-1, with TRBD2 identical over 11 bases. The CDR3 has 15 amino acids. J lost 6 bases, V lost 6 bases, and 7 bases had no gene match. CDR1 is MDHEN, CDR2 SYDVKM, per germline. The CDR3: CASRIAGGPGNEQFF. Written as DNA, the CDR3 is TGTGCCAGCAGGATAGCGGGAGGGCCCGGCAATGAGCAGTTCTTC.

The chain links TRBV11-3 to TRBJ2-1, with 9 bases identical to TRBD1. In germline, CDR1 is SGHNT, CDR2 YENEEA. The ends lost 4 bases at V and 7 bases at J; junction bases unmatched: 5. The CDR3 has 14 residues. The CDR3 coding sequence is TGTGCCAGCAGCTCGGACAGGGGAGGTAATGAGCAGTTCTTC. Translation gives CASSSDRGGNEQFF.

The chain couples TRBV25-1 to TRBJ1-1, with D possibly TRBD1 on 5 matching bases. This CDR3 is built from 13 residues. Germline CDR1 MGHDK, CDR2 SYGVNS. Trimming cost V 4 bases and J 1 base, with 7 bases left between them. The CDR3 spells CASSADRNTEAFF. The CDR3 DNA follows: TGTGCCAGCAGTGCTGACAGGAACACTGAAGCTTTCTTT.

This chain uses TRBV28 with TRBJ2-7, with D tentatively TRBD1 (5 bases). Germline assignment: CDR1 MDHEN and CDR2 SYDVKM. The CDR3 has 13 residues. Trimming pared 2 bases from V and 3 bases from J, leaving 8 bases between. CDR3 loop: CASSLETVYEQYF. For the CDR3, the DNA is TGTGCCAGCAGTTTAGAGACAGTCTACGAGCAGTACTTC.

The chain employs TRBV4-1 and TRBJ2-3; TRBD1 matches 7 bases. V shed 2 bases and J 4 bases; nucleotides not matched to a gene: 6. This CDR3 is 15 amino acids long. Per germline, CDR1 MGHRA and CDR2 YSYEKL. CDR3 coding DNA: TGCGCCAGCAGCCAACTGACAGGGTCGCCAGATACGCAGTATTTT. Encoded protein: CASSQLTGSPDTQYF.